At least ten counts were recorded for the clone carrying this T cell receptor (beta chain). Its antigen is not identified. Germline V lookup: CDR1 MNHEY, CDR2 SMNVEV (reference sequence). CDR3 length equals 14 residues. Trimming removed 5 bases from V and 2 bases from J; junction bases left unmatched: 3. These data come from a study of T cells after yellow fever vaccination. Study-wide points: Post-booster repertoires contained most primary-vaccination clones again (about 95% CD4, approximately 88% CD8).

One entry per CDR3 protein, called by TCRdb with MiXCR from the 5' RACE reads. The sample consists of about 430,000 distinct CDR3 sequences, approximately 19% of them appearing once. This sample comprised PBMCs, obtained before the yellow fever booster vaccination. J is TRBJ2-1 and V is TRBV27; TRBD1 matches 7 bases. The sequence was obtained from a man between 18 and 35 years old who received the YFV17D yellow fever vaccine. In DNA, the CDR3 is TGTGCCAGCAGTATTGGACAGGCCTACAATGAGCAGTTCTTC. Translation: CASSIGQAYNEQFF.